The clone carrying this TCR beta chain is deemed medium-sized. What it binds is not known. The germline V gene has CDR1 DFQATT and CDR2 SNEGSKA (reference sequence). The length of the CDR3 is 13 residues. V lost 6 bases and J lost 0; bases outside the gene matches: 1. From RNA transcripts, TCR beta CDR3 regions were amplified. HTBI primers were employed in a first-round RT-PCR of the TCR CDR3. TCRdb re-derived calls from the multiplex PCR reads in MiXCR, one entry per CDR3 protein. In the table there are 35,000 to 45,000 distinct CDR3 sequences, around 53% of which are singletons. This specimen comes from a study of T cells in Graves' hyperthyroidism and ophthalmopathy. The study, taken as a whole, reports: Ophthalmopathy and stable hyperthyroidism were separated by a 13 V-J model.

Sequencing was carried out using blood. This sequence was found in a man in his forties with Graves' ophthalmopathy. The chain links TRBV20-1 to TRBJ2-7; 11 bases match TRBD1. In DNA, the CDR3 is TGCAGTGCAGGGACAGGGGGCTCCTACGAGCAGTACTTC. It encodes CSAGTGGSYEQYF.